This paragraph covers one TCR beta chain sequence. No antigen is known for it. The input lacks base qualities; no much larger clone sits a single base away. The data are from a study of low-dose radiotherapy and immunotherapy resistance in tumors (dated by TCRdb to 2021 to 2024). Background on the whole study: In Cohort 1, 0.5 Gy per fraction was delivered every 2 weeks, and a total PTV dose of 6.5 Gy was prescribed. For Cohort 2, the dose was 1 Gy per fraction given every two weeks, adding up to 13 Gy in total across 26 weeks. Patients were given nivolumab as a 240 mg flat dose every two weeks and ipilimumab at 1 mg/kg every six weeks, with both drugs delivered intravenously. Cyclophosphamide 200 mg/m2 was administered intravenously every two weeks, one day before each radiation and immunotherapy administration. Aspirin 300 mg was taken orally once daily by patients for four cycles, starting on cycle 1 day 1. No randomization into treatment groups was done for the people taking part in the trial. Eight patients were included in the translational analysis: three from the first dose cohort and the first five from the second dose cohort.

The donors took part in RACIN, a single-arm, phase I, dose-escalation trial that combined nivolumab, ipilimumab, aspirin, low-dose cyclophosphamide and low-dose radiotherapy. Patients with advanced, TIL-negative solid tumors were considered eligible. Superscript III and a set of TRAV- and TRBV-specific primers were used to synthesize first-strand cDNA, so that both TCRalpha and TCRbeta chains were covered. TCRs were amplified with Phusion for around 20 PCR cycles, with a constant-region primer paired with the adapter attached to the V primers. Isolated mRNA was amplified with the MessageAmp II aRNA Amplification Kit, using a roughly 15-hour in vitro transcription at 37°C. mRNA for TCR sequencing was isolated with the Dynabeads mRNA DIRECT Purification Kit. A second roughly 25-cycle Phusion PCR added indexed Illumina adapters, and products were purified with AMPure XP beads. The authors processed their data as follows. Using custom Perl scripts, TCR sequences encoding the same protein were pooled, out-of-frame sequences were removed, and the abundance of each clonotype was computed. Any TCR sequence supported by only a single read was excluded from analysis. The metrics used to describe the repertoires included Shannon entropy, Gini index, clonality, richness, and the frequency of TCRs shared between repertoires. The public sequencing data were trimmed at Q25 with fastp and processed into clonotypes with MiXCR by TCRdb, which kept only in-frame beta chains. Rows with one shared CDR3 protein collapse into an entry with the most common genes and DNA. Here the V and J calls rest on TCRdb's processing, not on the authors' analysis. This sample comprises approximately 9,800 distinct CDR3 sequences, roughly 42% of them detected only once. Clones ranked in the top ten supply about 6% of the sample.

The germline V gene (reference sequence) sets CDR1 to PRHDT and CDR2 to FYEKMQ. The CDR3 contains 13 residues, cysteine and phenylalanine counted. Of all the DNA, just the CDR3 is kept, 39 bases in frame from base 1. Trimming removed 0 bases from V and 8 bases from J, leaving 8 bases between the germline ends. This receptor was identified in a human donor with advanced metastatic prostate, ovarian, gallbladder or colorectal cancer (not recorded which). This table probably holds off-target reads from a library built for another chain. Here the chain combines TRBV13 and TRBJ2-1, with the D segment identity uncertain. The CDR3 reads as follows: CASSLGYNYEQFF. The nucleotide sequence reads TGTGCCAGCAGCTTAGGTTATAACTATGAGCAGTTCTTC.